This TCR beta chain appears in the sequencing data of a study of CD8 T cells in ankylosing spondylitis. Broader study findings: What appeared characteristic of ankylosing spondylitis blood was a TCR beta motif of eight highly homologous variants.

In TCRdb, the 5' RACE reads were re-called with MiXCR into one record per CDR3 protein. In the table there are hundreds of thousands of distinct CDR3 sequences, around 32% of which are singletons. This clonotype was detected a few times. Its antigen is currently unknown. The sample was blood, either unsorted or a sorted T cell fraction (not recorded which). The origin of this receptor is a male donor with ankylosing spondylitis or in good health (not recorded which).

In nucleotides, the CDR3 is TGTGCCAGCACCCGGGACAGCCAAGAGACCCAGTACTTC. It encodes CASTRDSQETQYF. The chain is built from TRBV12-3 or TRBV12-4 and TRBJ2-5; 7 bases line up with TRBD1. V shed 7 bases and J 1 base; nucleotides not matched to a gene: 3. The CDR3 length is 13 residues.